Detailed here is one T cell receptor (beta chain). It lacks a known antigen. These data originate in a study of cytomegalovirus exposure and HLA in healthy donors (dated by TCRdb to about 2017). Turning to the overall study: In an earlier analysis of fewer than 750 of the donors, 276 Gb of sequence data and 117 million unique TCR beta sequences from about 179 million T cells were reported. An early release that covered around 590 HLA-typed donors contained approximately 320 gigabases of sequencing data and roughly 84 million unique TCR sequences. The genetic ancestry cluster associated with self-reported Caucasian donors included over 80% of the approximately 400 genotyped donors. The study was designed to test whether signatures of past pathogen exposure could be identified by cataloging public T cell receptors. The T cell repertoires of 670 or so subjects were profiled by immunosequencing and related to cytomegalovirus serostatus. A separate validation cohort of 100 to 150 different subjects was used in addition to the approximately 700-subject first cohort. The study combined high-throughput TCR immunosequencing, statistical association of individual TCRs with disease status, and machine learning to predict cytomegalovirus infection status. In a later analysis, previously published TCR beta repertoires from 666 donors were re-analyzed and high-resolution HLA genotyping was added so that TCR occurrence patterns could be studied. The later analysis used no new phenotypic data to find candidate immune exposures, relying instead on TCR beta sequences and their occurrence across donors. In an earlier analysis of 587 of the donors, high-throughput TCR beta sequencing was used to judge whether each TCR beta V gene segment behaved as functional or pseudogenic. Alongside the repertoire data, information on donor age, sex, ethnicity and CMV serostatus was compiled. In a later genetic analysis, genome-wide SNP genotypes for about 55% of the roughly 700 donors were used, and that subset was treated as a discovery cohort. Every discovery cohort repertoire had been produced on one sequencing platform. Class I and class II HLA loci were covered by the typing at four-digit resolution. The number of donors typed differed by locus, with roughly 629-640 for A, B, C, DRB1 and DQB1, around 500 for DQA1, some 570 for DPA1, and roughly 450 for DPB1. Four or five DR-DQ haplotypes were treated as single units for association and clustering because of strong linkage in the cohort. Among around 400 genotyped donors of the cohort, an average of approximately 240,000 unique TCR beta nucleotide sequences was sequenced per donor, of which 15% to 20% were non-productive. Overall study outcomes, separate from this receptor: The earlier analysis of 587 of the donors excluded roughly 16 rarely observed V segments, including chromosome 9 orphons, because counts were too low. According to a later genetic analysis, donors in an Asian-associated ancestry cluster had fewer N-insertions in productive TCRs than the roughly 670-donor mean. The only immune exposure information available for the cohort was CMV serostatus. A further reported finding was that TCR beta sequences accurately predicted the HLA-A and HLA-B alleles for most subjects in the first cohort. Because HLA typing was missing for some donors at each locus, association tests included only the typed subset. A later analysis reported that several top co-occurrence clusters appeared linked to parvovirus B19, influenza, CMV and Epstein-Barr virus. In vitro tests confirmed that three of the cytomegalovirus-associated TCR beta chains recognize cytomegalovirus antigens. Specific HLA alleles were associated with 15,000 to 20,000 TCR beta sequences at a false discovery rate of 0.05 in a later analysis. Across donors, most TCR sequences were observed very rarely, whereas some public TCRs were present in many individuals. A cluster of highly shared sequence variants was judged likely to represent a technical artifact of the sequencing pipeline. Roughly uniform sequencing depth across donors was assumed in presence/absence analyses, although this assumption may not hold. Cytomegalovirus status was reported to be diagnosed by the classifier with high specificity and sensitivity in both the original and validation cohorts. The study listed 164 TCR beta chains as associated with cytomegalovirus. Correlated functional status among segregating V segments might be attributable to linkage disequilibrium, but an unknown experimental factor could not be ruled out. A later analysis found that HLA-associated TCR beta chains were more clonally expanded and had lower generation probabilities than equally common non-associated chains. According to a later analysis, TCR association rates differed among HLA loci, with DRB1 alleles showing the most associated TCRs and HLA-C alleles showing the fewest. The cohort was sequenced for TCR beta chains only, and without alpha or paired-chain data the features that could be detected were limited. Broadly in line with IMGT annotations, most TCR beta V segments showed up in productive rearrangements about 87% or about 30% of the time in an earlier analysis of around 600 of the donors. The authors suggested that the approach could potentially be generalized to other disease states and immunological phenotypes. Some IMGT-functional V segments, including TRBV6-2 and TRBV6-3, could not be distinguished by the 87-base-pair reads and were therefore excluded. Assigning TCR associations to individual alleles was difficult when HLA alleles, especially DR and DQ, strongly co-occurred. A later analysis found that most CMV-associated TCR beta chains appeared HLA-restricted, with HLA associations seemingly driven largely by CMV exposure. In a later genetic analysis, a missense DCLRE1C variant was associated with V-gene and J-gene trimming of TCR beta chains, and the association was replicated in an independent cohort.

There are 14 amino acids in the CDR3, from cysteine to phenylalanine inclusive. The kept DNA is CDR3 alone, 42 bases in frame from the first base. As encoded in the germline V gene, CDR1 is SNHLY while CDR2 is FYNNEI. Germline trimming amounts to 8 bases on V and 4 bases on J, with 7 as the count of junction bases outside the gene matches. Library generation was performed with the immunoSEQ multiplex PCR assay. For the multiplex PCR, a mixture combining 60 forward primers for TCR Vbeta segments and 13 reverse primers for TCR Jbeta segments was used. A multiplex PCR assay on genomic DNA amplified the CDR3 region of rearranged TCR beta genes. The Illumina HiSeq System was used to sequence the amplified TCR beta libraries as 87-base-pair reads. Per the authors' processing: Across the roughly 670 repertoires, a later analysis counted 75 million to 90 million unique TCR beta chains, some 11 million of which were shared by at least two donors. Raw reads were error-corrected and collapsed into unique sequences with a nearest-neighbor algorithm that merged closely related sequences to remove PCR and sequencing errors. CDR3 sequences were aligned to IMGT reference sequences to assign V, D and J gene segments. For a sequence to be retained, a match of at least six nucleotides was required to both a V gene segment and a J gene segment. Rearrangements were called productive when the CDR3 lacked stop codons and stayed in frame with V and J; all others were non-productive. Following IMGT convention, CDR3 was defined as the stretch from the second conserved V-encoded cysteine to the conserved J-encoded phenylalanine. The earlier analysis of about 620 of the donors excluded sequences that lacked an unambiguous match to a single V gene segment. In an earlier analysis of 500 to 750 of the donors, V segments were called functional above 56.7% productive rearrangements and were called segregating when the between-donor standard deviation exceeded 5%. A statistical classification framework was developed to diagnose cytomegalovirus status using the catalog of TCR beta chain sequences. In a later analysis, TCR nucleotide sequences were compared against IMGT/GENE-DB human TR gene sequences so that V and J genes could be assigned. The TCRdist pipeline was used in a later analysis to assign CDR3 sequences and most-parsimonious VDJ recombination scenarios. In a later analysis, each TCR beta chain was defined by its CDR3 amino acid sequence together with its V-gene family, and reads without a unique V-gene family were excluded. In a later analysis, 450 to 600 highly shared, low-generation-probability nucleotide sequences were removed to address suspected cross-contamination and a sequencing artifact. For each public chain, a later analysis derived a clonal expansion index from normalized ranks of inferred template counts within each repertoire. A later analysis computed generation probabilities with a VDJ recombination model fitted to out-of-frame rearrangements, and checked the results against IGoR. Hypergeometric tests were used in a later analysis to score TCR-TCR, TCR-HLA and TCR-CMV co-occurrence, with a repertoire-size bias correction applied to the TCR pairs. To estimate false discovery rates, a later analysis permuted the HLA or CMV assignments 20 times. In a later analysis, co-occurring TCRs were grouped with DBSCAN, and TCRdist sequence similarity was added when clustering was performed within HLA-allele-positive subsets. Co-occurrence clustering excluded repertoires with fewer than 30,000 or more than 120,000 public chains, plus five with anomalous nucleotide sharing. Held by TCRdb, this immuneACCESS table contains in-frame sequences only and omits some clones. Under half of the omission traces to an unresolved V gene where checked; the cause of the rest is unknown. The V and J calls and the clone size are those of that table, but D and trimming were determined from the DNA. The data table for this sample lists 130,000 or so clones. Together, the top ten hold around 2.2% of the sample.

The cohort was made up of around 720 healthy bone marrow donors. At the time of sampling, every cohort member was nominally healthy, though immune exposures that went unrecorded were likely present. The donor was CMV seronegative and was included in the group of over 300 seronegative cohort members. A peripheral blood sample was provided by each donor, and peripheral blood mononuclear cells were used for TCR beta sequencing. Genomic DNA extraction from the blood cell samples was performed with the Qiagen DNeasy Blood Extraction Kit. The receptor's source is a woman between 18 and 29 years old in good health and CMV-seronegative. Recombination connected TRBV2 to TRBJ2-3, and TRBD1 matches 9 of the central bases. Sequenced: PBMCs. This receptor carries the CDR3 CASSNRQGADTQYF. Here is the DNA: TGTGCCAGCTCAAATCGACAGGGGGCAGATACGCAGTATTTT.